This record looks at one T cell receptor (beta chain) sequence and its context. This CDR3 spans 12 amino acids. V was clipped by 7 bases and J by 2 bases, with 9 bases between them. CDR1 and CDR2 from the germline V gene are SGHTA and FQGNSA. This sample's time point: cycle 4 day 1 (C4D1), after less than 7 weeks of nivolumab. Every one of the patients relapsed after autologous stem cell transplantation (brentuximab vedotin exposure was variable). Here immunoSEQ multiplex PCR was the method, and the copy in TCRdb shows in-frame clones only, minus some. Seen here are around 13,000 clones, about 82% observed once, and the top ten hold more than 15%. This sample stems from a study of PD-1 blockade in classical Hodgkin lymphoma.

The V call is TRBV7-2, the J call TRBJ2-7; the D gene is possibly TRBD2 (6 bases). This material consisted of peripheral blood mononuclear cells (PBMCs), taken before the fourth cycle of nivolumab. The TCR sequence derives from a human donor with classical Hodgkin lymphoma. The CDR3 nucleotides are TGTGCCAGCACCCGGGGGACCTACGAGCAGTACTTC. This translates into CASTRGTYEQYF.